Listed here are 10 T cell receptor beta chains from one sample, sequenced in a study of graft-versus-host responses after intestinal transplantation (dated by TCRdb to about 2021). Library preparation employed the immunoSEQ multiplex PCR assay. What TCRdb holds here is the immuneACCESS table cut down to in-frame rearrangements. Part of the clones is not present; checked against another copy, under half of the missing clones reflect an unresolved V gene, and the others are unexplained. The sample has 11,000 to 15,000 clones on record, around 77% of them singletons. Clones ranked in the top ten supply just under 4% of the sample. Intraepithelial and lamina propria lymphocytes were isolated from graft specimens using dithiothreitol, EDTA incubations and collagenase D digestion. Sequenced here: ileum tissue, sampled 27 days after intestinal transplant. These receptors were obtained from a human patient who received an intestinal transplant, so some T cells may come from the graft donor.

J is TRBJ2-7 and V is TRBV5-6; D is unclear. Trimming cost V 0 bases and J 7 bases, with 11 bases left between them. The CDR3 consists of 13 residues. The germline V gene has CDR1 SGHDT and CDR2 YYEEEE. As DNA, the CDR3 is TGTGCCAGCAGCTTGGCTGGGGTTCGGGAGCAGTACGTC. It encodes CASSLAGVREQYV.

The V and J genes are TRBV5-1 and TRBJ2-5; no firm D call. This CDR3 has 13 amino acids. The ends were cut back, 3 bases at V and 4 bases at J, with 10 bases in the middle. Germline CDR1 SGHRS, CDR2 YFSETQ. The CDR3 protein is CASSSGSIETQYF. The CDR3 DNA reads as TGCGCCAGCAGCTCCGGGTCGATAGAGACCCAGTACTTC.

The J gene is TRBJ2-3, the V gene TRBV30; tentative D call: TRBD2 (7 bases). Deletions cut 0 bases from V and 0 bases from J, with 19 bases between. Germline loops: CDR1 GTSNPN, CDR2 SVGIG (reference sequence). This CDR3 contains 18 residues. CDR3 DNA: TGTGCCTGGAGTGTAATAACCCCGGGGGGCGTGAGCACAGATACGCAGTATTTT. This gives the protein CAWSVITPGGVSTDTQYF.

The chain links TRBV20-1 to TRBJ1-1; no firm D call. The ends were cut back, 1 base at V and 8 bases at J, with 5 bases in the middle. This CDR3 has 10 amino acids. The germline CDR1 and CDR2 sequences are DFQATT and SNEGSKA (reference sequence). The CDR3 reads CSARGEEAFF. CDR3 sequence (DNA): TGCAGTGCTAGAGGGGAGGAAGCTTTCTTT.

The chain links TRBV4-2 to TRBJ2-7, with unresolved D. The V and J ends lost 2 bases and 0 bases respectively, with 8 bases between them. The CDR3 sequence is 14 residues long. Germline V gives CDR1 LGHNA, CDR2 YNFKEQ. The CDR3 sequence: CASSQTGSSYEQYV. CDR3 DNA sequence: TGTGCCAGCAGCCAAACGGGTAGCTCCTACGAGCAGTACGTC.

This rearrangement joins TRBV7-8 to TRBJ1-3; TRBD1 is a possible D gene (5 bases). V dropped 2 bases and J dropped 8 bases, with 13 bases sitting between them. Germline V gives CDR1 SGHVS, CDR2 FQNEAQ. The CDR3 spans 14 residues. The DNA of the CDR3 is TGTGCCAGCAGCTTACGCGGGGCAGGATACACCATATATTTT. Protein: CASSLRGAGYTIYF.

The chain links TRBV20-1 to TRBJ2-1, with TRBD1 as a possible D gene (5 bases). The length of the CDR3 is 11 residues. Deletions cut 5 bases from V and 8 bases from J, with 10 bases between. CDR1 is DFQATT, CDR2 SNEGSKA, per germline (reference sequence). DNA for the CDR3: TGCAGTGCTGAGGACATAGATGAGCAGTTCTTC. This gives the protein CSAEDIDEQFF.

J is TRBJ1-4 and V is TRBV19; D might be TRBD1 (5 bases). This CDR3 has 14 amino acids. Deletions cut 6 bases from V and 0 bases from J, with 8 bases between. The germline gives CDR1 LNHDA, CDR2 SQIVND (reference sequence). CDR3 sequence reads: CASRDSATNEKLFF. The CDR3 nucleotides read TGTGCCAGTAGAGACAGTGCAACTAATGAAAAACTGTTTTTT. Full variable domain (missing parts from reference TRBV19 and TRBJ1-4): DGGITQSPKYLFRKEGQNVTLSCEQNLNHDAMYWYRQDPGQGLRLIYYSQIVNDFQKGDIAEGYSVSREKKESFPLTVTSAQKNPTAFYLCASRDSATNEKLFFGSGTQLSVL.

The chain is built from TRBV27 and TRBJ1-1; 10 positions agree with TRBD1. Germline values: CDR1 MNHEY, CDR2 SMNVEV (reference sequence). After removal of 6 bases from V and 6 bases from J, the junction contained 10 bases not matched to a gene. The CDR3 sequence is 15 residues long. CDR3 residues: CASSLTGTGAPEAFF. The CDR3 coding sequence is TGTGCCAGCAGCCTCACCGGGACAGGGGCCCCTGAAGCTTTCTTT.

V gene TRBV7-2 combines with J gene TRBJ2-3; TRBD2 is a possible D gene (5 bases). Trimming removed 3 bases from V and 2 bases from J, with 6 bases in between. This CDR3 spans 13 amino acids. Germline CDR1 SGHTA, CDR2 FQGNSA. For the CDR3, the DNA is TGTGCCAGCAGCTTCCGGGACACAGATACGCAGTATTTT. Amino acid sequence: CASSFRDTDTQYF.